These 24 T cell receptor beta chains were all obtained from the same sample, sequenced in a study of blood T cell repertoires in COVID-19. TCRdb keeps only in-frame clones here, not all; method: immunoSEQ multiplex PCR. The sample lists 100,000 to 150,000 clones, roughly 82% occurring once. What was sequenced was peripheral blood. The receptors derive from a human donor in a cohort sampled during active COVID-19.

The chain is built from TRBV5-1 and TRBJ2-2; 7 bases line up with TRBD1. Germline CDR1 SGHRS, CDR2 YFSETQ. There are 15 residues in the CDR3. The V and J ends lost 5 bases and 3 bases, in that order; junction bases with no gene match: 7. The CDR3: CASRSGTVDTGELFF. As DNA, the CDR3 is TGCGCCAGCAGATCCGGGACAGTTGACACCGGGGAGCTGTTTTTT. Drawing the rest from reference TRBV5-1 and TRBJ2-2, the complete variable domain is KAGVTQTPRYLIKTRGQQVTLSCSPISGHRSVSWYQQTPGQGLQFLFEYFSETQRNKGNFPGRFSGRQFSNSRSEMNVSTLELGDSALYLCASRSGTVDTGELFFGEGSRLTVL.

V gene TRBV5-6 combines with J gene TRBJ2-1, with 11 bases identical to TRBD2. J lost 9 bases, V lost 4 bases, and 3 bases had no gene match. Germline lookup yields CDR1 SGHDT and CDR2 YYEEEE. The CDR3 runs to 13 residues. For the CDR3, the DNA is TGTGCCAGCAGCCTAGGACTAGCGGGTGAGCAGTTCTTC. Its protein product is CASSLGLAGEQFF.

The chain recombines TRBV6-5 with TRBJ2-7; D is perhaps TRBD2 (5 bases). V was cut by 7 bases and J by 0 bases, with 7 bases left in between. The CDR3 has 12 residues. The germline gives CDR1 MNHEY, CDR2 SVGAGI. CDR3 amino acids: CASMGSSYEQYF. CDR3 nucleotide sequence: TGTGCCAGCATGGGGAGCTCCTACGAGCAGTACTTC.

The CDR3 DNA follows: TGTGCCAGTAGTAAGGGACAGGGGAACAATCAGCCCCAGCATTTT. Its translation: CASSKGQGNNQPQHF. The V call is TRBV19, the J call TRBJ1-5; 10 bases are a match to TRBD1. The trim removed 4 bases at V and 3 bases at J, leaving 3 bases unmatched. Germline CDR1 reads LNHDA; CDR2 reads SQIVND (reference sequence). This CDR3 contains 15 residues.

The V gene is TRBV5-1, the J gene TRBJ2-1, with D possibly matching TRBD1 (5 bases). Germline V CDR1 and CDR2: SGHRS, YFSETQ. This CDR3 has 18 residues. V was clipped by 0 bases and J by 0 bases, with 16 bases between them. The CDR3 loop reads CASSLEGARSSSYNEQFF. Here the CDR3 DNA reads TGCGCCAGCAGCTTGGAAGGGGCCAGGTCGAGCTCCTACAATGAGCAGTTCTTC.

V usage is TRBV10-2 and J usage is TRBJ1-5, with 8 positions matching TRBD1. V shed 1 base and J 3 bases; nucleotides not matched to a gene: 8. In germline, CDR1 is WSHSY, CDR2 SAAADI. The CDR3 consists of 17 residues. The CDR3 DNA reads TGCGCCAGCAGTGAGTACCCGGACAGGGTAGTCAATCAGCCCCAGCATTTT. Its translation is CASSEYPDRVVNQPQHF.

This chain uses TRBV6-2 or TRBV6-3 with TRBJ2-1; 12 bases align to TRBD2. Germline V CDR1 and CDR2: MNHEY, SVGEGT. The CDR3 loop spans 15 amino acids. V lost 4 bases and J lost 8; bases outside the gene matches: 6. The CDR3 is CASSWAGLAGDEQFF. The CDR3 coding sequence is TGTGCCAGCAGTTGGGCGGGACTAGCGGGTGATGAGCAGTTCTTC.

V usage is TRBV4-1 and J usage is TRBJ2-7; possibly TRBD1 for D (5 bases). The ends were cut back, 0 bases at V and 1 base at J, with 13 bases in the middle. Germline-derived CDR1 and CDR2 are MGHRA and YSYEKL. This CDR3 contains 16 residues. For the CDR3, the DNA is TGCGCCAGCAGCCAAGATCATCCAGGGTCTTCCTACGAGCAGTACTTC. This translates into CASSQDHPGSSYEQYF.

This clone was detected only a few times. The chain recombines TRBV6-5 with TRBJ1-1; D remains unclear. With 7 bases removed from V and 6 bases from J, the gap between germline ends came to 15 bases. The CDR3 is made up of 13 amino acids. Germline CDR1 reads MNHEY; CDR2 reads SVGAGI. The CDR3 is CASTPGSRSEAFF. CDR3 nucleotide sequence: TGTGCCAGCACCCCGGGTTCTCGCTCTGAAGCTTTCTTT.

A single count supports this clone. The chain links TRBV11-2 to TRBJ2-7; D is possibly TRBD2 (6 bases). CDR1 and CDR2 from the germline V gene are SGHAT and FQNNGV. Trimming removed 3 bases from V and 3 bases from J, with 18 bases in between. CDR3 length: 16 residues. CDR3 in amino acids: CASSLWLEGIGYEQYF. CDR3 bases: TGTGCCAGCAGCTTGTGGTTGGAGGGAATTGGCTACGAGCAGTACTTC.

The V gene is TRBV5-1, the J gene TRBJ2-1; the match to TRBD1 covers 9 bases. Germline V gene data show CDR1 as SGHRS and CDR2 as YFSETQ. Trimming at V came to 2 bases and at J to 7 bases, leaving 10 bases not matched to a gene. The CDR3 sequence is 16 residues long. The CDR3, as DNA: TGCGCCAGCAGCTTCGACAGGGGGAATTCTAGGAATGAGCAGTTCTTC. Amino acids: CASSFDRGNSRNEQFF. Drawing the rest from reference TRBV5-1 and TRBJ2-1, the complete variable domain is KAGVTQTPRYLIKTRGQQVTLSCSPISGHRSVSWYQQTPGQGLQFLFEYFSETQRNKGNFPGRFSGRQFSNSRSEMNVSTLELGDSALYLCASSFDRGNSRNEQFFGPGTRLTVL.

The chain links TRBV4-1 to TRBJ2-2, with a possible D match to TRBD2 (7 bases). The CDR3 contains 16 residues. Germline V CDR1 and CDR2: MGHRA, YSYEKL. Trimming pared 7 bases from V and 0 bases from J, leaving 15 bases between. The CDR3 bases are TGCGCCAGCAAGGGGGGTGCGGGGGCGAACACCGGGGAGCTGTTTTTT. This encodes CASKGGAGANTGELFF.

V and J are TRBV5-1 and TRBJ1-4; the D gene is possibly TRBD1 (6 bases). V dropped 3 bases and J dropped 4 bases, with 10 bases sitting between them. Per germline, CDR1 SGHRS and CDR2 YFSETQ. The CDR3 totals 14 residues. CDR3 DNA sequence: TGCGCCAGCAGCTGGACAGCTAATAATGAAAAACTGTTTTTT. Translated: CASSWTANNEKLFF.

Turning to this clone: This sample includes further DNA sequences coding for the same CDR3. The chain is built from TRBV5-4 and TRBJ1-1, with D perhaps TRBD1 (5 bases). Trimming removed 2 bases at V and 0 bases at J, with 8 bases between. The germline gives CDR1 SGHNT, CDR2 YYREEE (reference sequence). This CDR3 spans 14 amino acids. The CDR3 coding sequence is TGTGCCAGCAGCTTAGACAGAATGAACACTGAAGCTTTCTTT. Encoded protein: CASSLDRMNTEAFF.

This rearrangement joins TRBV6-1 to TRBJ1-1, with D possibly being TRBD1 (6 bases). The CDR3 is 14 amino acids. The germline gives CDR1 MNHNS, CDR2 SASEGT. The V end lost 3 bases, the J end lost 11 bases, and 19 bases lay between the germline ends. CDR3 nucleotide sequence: TGTGCCAGCAGTGAGCAAGGTCCACAGGGCGCCGCTTTCTTT. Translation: CASSEQGPQGAAFF.

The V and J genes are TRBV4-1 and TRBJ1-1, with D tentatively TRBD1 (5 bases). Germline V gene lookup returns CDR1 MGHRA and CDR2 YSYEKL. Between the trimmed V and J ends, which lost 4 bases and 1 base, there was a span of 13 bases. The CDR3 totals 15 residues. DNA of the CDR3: TGCGCCAGCAGCCGAGCGGCGGGGGAGAACACTGAAGCTTTCTTT. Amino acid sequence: CASSRAAGENTEAFF.

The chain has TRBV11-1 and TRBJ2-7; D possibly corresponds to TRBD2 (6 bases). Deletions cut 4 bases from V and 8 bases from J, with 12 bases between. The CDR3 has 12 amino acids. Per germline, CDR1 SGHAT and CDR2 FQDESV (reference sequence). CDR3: CASSSPREQQYF. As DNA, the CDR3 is TGTGCCAGCAGCTCCCCCCGGGAGCAGCAGTACTTC.

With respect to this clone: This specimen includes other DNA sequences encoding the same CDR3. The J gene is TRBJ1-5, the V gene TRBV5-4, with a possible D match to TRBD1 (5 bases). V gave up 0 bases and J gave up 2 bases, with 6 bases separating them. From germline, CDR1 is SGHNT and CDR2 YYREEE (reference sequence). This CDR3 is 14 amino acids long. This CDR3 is CASSLGGGNQPQHF. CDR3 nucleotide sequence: TGTGCCAGCAGCTTGGGGGGGGGCAATCAGCCCCAGCATTTT.

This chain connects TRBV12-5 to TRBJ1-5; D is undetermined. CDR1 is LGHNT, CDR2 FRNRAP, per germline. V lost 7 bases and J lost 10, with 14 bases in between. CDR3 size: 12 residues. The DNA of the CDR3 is TGTGCTAGTGTGTCGGGGATCCGACCCCAGCATTTT. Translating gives CASVSGIRPQHF. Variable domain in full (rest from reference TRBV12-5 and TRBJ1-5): DARVTQTPRHKVTEMGQEVTMRCQPILGHNTVFWYRQTMMQGLELLAYFRNRAPLDDSGMPKDRFSAEMPDATLATLKIQPSEPRDSAVYFCASVSGIRPQHFGDGTRLSIL.

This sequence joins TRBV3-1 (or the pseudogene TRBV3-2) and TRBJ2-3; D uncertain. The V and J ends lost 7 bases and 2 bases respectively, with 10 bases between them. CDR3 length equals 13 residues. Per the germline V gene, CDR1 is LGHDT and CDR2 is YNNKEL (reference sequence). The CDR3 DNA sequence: TGTGCCAGCAAGAGCTCCTACACAGATACGCAGTATTTT. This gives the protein CASKSSYTDTQYF.

The CDR3 DNA is TGTGCCAGCAGCCAAGATAGGGGGTCCTGGGAGACCCAGTACTTC. Translation gives CASSQDRGSWETQYF. V usage is TRBV3-1 (or the pseudogene TRBV3-2) and J usage is TRBJ2-5; a weak D match, TRBD1 (6 bases). The length of the CDR3 is 15 residues. The V end lost 0 bases, the J end lost 5 bases, and 13 bases lay between the germline ends. Per the germline V gene, CDR1 is LGHDT and CDR2 is YNNKEL (reference sequence).

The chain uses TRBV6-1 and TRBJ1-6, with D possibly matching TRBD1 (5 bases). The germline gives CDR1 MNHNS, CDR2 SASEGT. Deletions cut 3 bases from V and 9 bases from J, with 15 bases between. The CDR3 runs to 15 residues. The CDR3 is CASSEGRVWSSPLHF. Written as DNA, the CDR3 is TGTGCCAGCAGTGAGGGCAGGGTATGGAGTTCACCCCTCCACTTT.

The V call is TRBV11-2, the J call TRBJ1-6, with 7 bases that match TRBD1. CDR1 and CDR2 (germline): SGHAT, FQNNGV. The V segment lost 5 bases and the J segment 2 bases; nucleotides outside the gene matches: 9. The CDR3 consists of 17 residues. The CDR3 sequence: CASSAFTGEAYNSPLHF. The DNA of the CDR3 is TGTGCCAGCAGCGCTTTTACAGGGGAGGCCTATAATTCACCCCTCCACTTT.

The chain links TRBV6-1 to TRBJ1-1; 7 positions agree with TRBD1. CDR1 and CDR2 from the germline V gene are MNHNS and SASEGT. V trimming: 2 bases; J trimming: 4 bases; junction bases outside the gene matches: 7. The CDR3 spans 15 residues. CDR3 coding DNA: TGTGCCAGCAGTGAAAACAGGGGCGTGAGCACTGAAGCTTTCTTT. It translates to CASSENRGVSTEAFF.